Below are 28 T cell receptor beta chains sequenced from a single sample in a study of blood T cell repertoires in COVID-19. TCRdb keeps only in-frame clones here, not all; method: immunoSEQ multiplex PCR. The repertoire holds approximately 170,000 clones, with roughly 85% as singletons. The sample comprised PBMCs or T cells enriched from blood (not recorded which). The receptors originated from a woman in her 70s in a cohort exposed to, infected with or recovered from COVID-19 (not recorded which).

The chain has TRBV6-5 and TRBJ2-1; the match to TRBD1 covers 7 bases. The J segment lost 4 bases and the V segment lost 9 bases, leaving 9 bases of the junction unmatched. The CDR3 is made up of 14 amino acids. Germline V gene sequence: CDR1 MNHEY, CDR2 SVGAGI. The CDR3 bases are TGTGCCAGTAGAACGGGACAGCCTTACAATGAGCAGTTCTTC. It codes for CASRTGQPYNEQFF.

The chain carries TRBV25-1 and TRBJ1-3; TRBD1 aligns across 11 bases. Germline lookup yields CDR1 MGHDK and CDR2 SYGVNS. The V gene end was trimmed by 7 bases and the J gene end by 2 bases; junction bases not matched to a gene: 10. This CDR3 comprises 17 residues. In nucleotides, the CDR3 is TGTGCCAGCATCCCGGACAGGGGGCGGCAAACTGGAAACACCATATATTTT. Translating gives CASIPDRGRQTGNTIYF.

V is TRBV28 and J is TRBJ1-1; possibly TRBD1 for D (6 bases). This CDR3 is built from 15 residues. CDR1 is MDHEN, CDR2 SYDVKM, per germline. The V end lost 7 bases, the J end lost 1 base, and 16 bases lay between the germline ends. CDR3 region: CASIRGGGWNTEAFF. CDR3 DNA sequence: TGTGCCAGCATTCGTGGCGGGGGCTGGAACACTGAAGCTTTCTTT.

Here the CDR3 DNA reads TGTGCCAGCAGTTTATTGCGTCAGCCCCAGCATTTT. Protein product: CASSLLRQPQHF. The chain recombines TRBV12-3 or TRBV12-4 with TRBJ1-5; no reliable D call. Trimming shortened V by 2 bases and J by 6 bases, and 5 bases separated the two germline ends. This CDR3 spans 12 amino acids.

This CDR3 reads CASSFGDRGLAASTSASYEQYF. The CDR3 region has the DNA TGTGCCAGCAGTTTCGGGGACAGGGGACTAGCGGCAAGTACCTCAGCCTCCTACGAGCAGTACTTC. The rearrangement joins TRBV28 to TRBJ2-7, with a tentative D call TRBD2 (11 bases). V lost 3 bases and J lost 0, with 33 bases in between. Germline V gene sequence: CDR1 MDHEN, CDR2 SYDVKM. The CDR3 spans 22 residues.

The chain carries TRBV18 and TRBJ1-4; D uncertain. Between the trimmed V and J ends, which lost 3 bases and 2 bases, there was a span of 7 bases. This CDR3 is 14 amino acids long. The V gene's germline CDR1 is KGHSH and CDR2 LQKENI. This chain's CDR3 is CASSPASTNEKLFF. The CDR3 coding sequence is TGTGCCAGCTCACCGGCATCGACTAATGAAAAACTGTTTTTT.

The chain is built from TRBV2 and TRBJ2-3, with 9 positions matching TRBD1. Germline values: CDR1 SNHLY, CDR2 FYNNEI. V lost 4 bases, J lost 1 base, and 9 bases stayed unmatched. The CDR3 is 17 amino acids. The DNA for the CDR3 is TGTGCCAGCAGTGCCCTTCCGGGACAGGGTCGCACAGATACGCAGTATTTT. Its protein product is CASSALPGQGRTDTQYF.

This clone was seen more than once but under ten times. The chain carries TRBV18 and TRBJ1-2; unclear D gene. V lost 3 bases to trimming and J lost 0 bases, with 11 bases between them. Per the germline V gene, CDR1 is KGHSH and CDR2 is LQKENI. The CDR3 spans 15 residues. The CDR3 coding sequence is TGTGCCAGCTCACCGAGCCAGCAGGCTAACTATGGCTACACCTTC. This gives the protein CASSPSQQANYGYTF.

This rearrangement joins TRBV24-1 to TRBJ2-1; possibly TRBD1 for D (6 bases). Between the trimmed V and J ends, which lost 5 bases and 5 bases, there was a span of 12 bases. The V gene's germline CDR1 is KGHDR and CDR2 SFDVKD. This CDR3 is built from 14 residues. In DNA form, the CDR3 reads TGTGCCACCAGTGCCCCAGGGGCGCACAATGAGCAGTTCTTC. Translation: CATSAPGAHNEQFF.

This chain connects TRBV30 to TRBJ1-2; perhaps TRBD1 as D (6 bases). The CDR3 sequence is 12 residues long. V shed 0 bases and J shed 8 bases, with 10 bases lying between them. Germline V lookup: CDR1 GTSNPN, CDR2 SVGIG (reference sequence). CDR3 sequence: CAWSVQQGGYTF. The CDR3 nucleotides are TGTGCCTGGAGTGTGCAGCAGGGGGGCTACACCTTC.

The chain joins TRBV11-3 to TRBJ2-2, with D tentatively TRBD2 (6 bases). The CDR3 is made up of 15 amino acids. Trimming stripped 4 bases from V and 6 bases from J, with 15 bases between. The germline V gene encodes CDR1 SGHNT and CDR2 YENEEA. The CDR3 nucleotides are TGTGCCAGCAGCTCCCCCGGGAGAAAGGCCGGGGAGCTGTTTTTT. Translation gives CASSSPGRKAGELFF.

This clone was counted a single time. The chain combines TRBV5-1 with TRBJ2-6; the match to TRBD1 covers 8 bases. This CDR3 region has 18 residues. With 1 base clipped from V and 0 bases from J, the junction kept 6 bases outside the gene matches. Per germline, CDR1 SGHRS and CDR2 YFSETQ. The CDR3: CASSLSGTGYSGANVLTF. The CDR3 DNA reads TGCGCCAGCAGCTTGAGTGGGACAGGATACTCTGGGGCCAACGTCCTGACTTTC.

The CDR3 DNA reads TGCAGCGTTGATTGGCGGGTGGTCTACAATGAGCAGTTCTTC. The encoded protein is CSVDWRVVYNEQFF. V usage is TRBV29-1 and J usage is TRBJ2-1, with D possibly being TRBD2 (5 bases). This CDR3 is built from 14 residues. Trimming shortened V by 3 bases and J by 3 bases, and 12 bases separated the two germline ends. Germline CDR1 and CDR2: SQVTM and ANQGSEA.

The rearrangement joins TRBV6-6 to TRBJ2-7, with TRBD2 identical over 11 bases. Germline loops: CDR1 MNHNY, CDR2 SVGAGI (reference sequence). This CDR3 is 16 amino acids long. J lost 7 bases, V lost 0 bases, and 8 bases had no gene match. CDR3 sequence reads: CASSYSRGLAGGEQYF. CDR3 sequence (DNA): TGTGCCAGCAGTTACTCGAGAGGACTAGCGGGCGGAGAGCAGTACTTC.

The rearrangement links TRBV5-1 to TRBJ1-2; D not resolved. The CDR3 covers 15 residues. CDR1 and CDR2 (germline): SGHRS, YFSETQ. Trimming pared 0 bases from V and 0 bases from J, leaving 9 bases between. CDR3 sequence: CASSLVAGSNYGYTF. CDR3 bases: TGCGCCAGCAGCTTGGTTGCAGGATCTAACTATGGCTACACCTTC.

This sequence joins TRBV28 and TRBJ1-5, with D unresolved. The V gene's germline CDR1 is MDHEN and CDR2 SYDVKM. This CDR3 contains 15 residues. Trimming pared 5 bases from V and 4 bases from J, leaving 15 bases between. In DNA form, the CDR3 reads TGTGCCAGCAGTCCACTCTCGGGTTTGAATCAGCCCCAGCATTTT. It translates to CASSPLSGLNQPQHF. Full variable domain (outside the CDR3, taken from reference TRBV28 and TRBJ1-5): DVKVTQSSRYLVKRTGEKVFLECVQDMDHENMFWYRQDPGLGLRLIYFSYDVKMKEKGDIPEGYSVSREKKERFSLILESASTNQTSMYLCASSPLSGLNQPQHFGDGTRLSIL.

The chain carries TRBV20-1 and TRBJ1-5; D is undetermined. The CDR3 contains 12 residues. Per germline, CDR1 DFQATT and CDR2 SNEGSKA (reference sequence). V was shortened by 3 bases and J by 6 bases, with 9 bases between the two germline ends. In DNA, the CDR3 is TGCAGTGCTAGTGGGCGCGGTCAGCCCCAGCATTTT. Translation gives CSASGRGQPQHF.

The genes are TRBV28 and TRBJ2-7; 10 bases match TRBD2. Trimming cost V 5 bases and J 2 bases; bases outside gene matches: 9. Germline V lookup: CDR1 MDHEN, CDR2 SYDVKM. The CDR3 length is 16 residues. The CDR3 DNA reads as TGTGCCAGCAGTAGAGACGGACTAGCGGAAACCTACGAGCAGTACTTC. This gives the protein CASSRDGLAETYEQYF.

This clone was found once. V usage is TRBV5-8 and J usage is TRBJ1-3; TRBD1 agrees at 8 bases. The germline V gene has CDR1 SGHTS and CDR2 YDEGEE. Trimming at V came to 2 bases and at J to 7 bases, leaving 5 bases not matched to a gene. This CDR3 has 14 amino acids. The CDR3 nucleotides are TGTGCCAGCAGCTTTCCAGGGGGCGGGAACACCATATATTTT. As protein: CASSFPGGGNTIYF. The entire variable domain, with the rest obtained from reference TRBV5-8 and TRBJ1-3, is as follows: EAGVTQSPTHLIKTRGQQATLRCSPISGHTSVYWYQQALGLGLQFLLWYDEGEERNRGNFPPRFSGRQFPNYSSELNVNALELEDSALYLCASSFPGGGNTIYFGEGSWLTVV.

The V and J genes are TRBV12-3 or TRBV12-4 and TRBJ1-6; no firm D call. The CDR3 has 13 residues. Trimming took 4 bases from V and 7 from J, leaving 8 bases between them. CDR3: CASSSQSNSPLHF. Here the CDR3 DNA reads TGTGCCAGCAGTTCCCAATCAAATTCACCCCTCCACTTT.

The J gene is TRBJ1-5, the V gene TRBV19, with 8 bases identical to TRBD1. Germline CDR1 is LNHDA and CDR2 is SQIVND (reference sequence). The CDR3 loop spans 16 amino acids. V lost 3 bases and J lost 2; bases outside the gene matches: 6. Here the CDR3 reads CASSISGGAGNQPQHF. The CDR3 nucleotides are TGTGCCAGTAGTATTTCAGGGGGCGCCGGCAATCAGCCCCAGCATTTT.

This chain links TRBV4-2 with TRBJ2-7; weak D call: TRBD1 (6 bases). Germline-derived CDR1 and CDR2 are LGHNA and YNFKEQ. Deletions cut 4 bases from V and 3 bases from J, with 13 bases between. This CDR3 spans 14 amino acids. CDR3 in amino acids: CASSRGQGVYEQYF. Written as DNA, the CDR3 is TGTGCCAGCAGCCGGGGGCAGGGCGTCTACGAGCAGTACTTC.

The chain links TRBV7-3 to TRBJ2-5, with 8 bases fitting TRBD1. V lost 4 bases to trimming and J lost 4 bases; unmatched junction nucleotides: 5. Germline CDR1 SGHTA, CDR2 FQGTGA. This CDR3 contains 14 residues. CDR3 amino acids: CASSYWGTGETQYF. The DNA for the CDR3 is TGTGCCAGCAGCTATTGGGGGACAGGAGAGACCCAGTACTTC.

The chain employs TRBV11-2 and TRBJ1-2; 8 bases are a match to TRBD1. Germline V gene lookup returns CDR1 SGHAT and CDR2 FQNNGV. The CDR3 sequence is 14 residues long. Losses at the gene ends were 2 bases for V and 6 bases for J; bases not matched to a gene: 5. In DNA, the CDR3 is TGTGCCAGCAGCTTATGGTCAGGGGGCGATGGCTACACCTTC. Its protein is CASSLWSGGDGYTF.

The rearrangement joins TRBV11-3 to TRBJ2-7; 11 bases fit TRBD2. Trimming at V came to 2 bases and at J to 3 bases, leaving 15 bases not matched to a gene. The CDR3 spans 19 residues. Germline values: CDR1 SGHNT, CDR2 YENEEA. The CDR3 DNA reads TGTGCCAGCAGCTTAACCCTCGTACTAGCGGGAGAGGGCGGCTACGAGCAGTACTTC. Amino acids: CASSLTLVLAGEGGYEQYF.

This chain connects TRBV2 to TRBJ2-1, with 10 nucleotides matching TRBD2. Trimming at V came to 0 bases and at J to 5 bases, leaving 1 base not matched to a gene. The CDR3 is made up of 15 amino acids. CDR1 is SNHLY, CDR2 FYNNEI, per germline. In nucleotides, the CDR3 is TGTGCCAGCAGTGAAGCCGGGACTAGCGACAATGAGCAGTTCTTC. Amino acid sequence: CASSEAGTSDNEQFF.

The gene calls are TRBV27 and TRBJ2-7, with TRBD2 matching over 7 bases. CDR1 is MNHEY and CDR2 is SMNVEV in the germline V gene (reference sequence). The CDR3 has 14 residues. Trimming removed 2 bases from V and 4 bases from J; junction bases left unmatched: 5. Here the CDR3 reads CASSLRLADYEQYF. The CDR3 bases are TGTGCCAGCAGTTTACGGCTAGCGGATTACGAGCAGTACTTC.

The J gene is TRBJ1-2, the V gene TRBV7-8, with D hard to call. V lost 3 bases and J 4 bases, leaving 9 bases between the germline ends. The V gene's germline CDR1 is SGHVS and CDR2 FQNEAQ. The CDR3 is 13 residues long. Written as DNA, the CDR3 is TGTGCCAGCAGCTTCGCGGATGGCTATGGCTACACCTTC. Translated, it gives CASSFADGYGYTF. The whole variable domain, remainder taken from reference TRBV7-8 and TRBJ1-2, is GAGVSQSPRYKVAKRGQDVALRCDPISGHVSLFWYQQALGQGPEFLTYFQNEAQLDKSGLPSDRFFAERPEGSVSTLKIQRTQQEDSAVYLCASSFADGYGYTFGSGTRLTVV.